Below, 15 T cell receptor beta chains from the same sample are listed, as sequenced in a study of blood T cell repertoires in COVID-19. The data were produced by immunoSEQ multiplex PCR, yet TCRdb's version contains in-frame clones alone and is incomplete. The repertoire holds 60,000 to 80,000 clones, just over 85% seen once, with roughly 1.4% in the top ten. Sequenced material: peripheral blood. These receptors were collected from a woman aged 80 or over with acute or convalescent COVID-19.

The chain combines TRBV10-1 with TRBJ2-5, with D maybe TRBD2 (7 bases). Trimming left V 6 bases short and J 4 bases short, with 18 bases between. Germline V gene sequence: CDR1 WNHNN, CDR2 SYGVQD (reference sequence). The CDR3 consists of 15 residues. The CDR3 reads CASSGGGGRLETQYF. The CDR3 nucleotides are TGCGCCAGCAGCGGCGGGGGCGGCAGATTAGAGACCCAGTACTTC.

This rearrangement joins TRBV25-1 to TRBJ1-2, with 7 bases aligning to TRBD1. V lost 4 bases, J lost 2 bases, and 4 bases stayed unmatched. CDR1 and CDR2 from the germline V gene are MGHDK and SYGVNS. The length of the CDR3 is 14 residues. This CDR3 reads CASSAGTVNYGYTF. The CDR3 nucleotides read TGTGCCAGCAGTGCCGGGACAGTAAACTATGGCTACACCTTC.

This sequence joins TRBV2 and TRBJ2-5, with TRBD1 matching over 8 bases. V lost 3 bases, J lost 13 bases, and 7 bases stayed unmatched. CDR1 and CDR2 from the germline V gene are SNHLY and FYNNEI. The CDR3 is 12 amino acids. The CDR3 protein is CASSERTGRRYF. Here the CDR3 DNA reads TGTGCCAGCAGTGAGAGGACAGGGAGAAGGTACTTC.

The gene calls are TRBV19 and TRBJ1-2; perhaps TRBD1 as D (5 bases). Between the trimmed V and J ends, which lost 6 bases and 2 bases, there was a span of 13 bases. CDR1 and CDR2 (germline): LNHDA, SQIVND (reference sequence). The CDR3 consists of 14 residues. The CDR3: CASRSTGGNYGYTF. DNA for the CDR3: TGTGCCAGTAGATCAACGGGGGGAAACTATGGCTACACCTTC.

The chain employs TRBV5-1 and TRBJ2-2, with D possibly being TRBD1 (5 bases). CDR1 is SGHRS and CDR2 is YFSETQ in the germline V gene. This CDR3 spans 16 amino acids. V lost 1 base to trimming and J lost 3 bases, with 13 bases between them. CDR3 DNA: TGCGCCAGCAGCTTGTCGCAGGGATCGGACACCGGGGAGCTGTTTTTT. Protein sequence: CASSLSQGSDTGELFF. The full variable domain, with the rest looked up from reference TRBV5-1 and TRBJ2-2, is KAGVTQTPRYLIKTRGQQVTLSCSPISGHRSVSWYQQTPGQGLQFLFEYFSETQRNKGNFPGRFSGRQFSNSRSEMNVSTLELGDSALYLCASSLSQGSDTGELFFGEGSRLTVL.

The chain couples TRBV7-9 to TRBJ1-1; no definite D call. This CDR3 region has 14 residues. V was trimmed by 1 base and J by 3 bases, leaving 9 bases between them. Germline loops: CDR1 SEHNR, CDR2 FQNEAQ (reference sequence). The CDR3 is CASSLDAGYTEAFF. CDR3 sequence (DNA): TGTGCCAGCAGCTTAGACGCGGGGTACACTGAAGCTTTCTTT. The full variable domain, its missing parts supplied by reference TRBV7-9 and TRBJ1-1, is DTGVSQNPRHKITKRGQNVTFRCDPISEHNRLYWYRQTLGQGPEFLTYFQNEAQLEKSRLLSDRFSAERPKGSFSTLEIQRTEQGDSAMYLCASSLDAGYTEAFFGQGTRLTVV.

This rearrangement joins TRBV13 to TRBJ2-7; 7 bases agree with TRBD2. V lost 5 bases and J lost 4; bases outside the gene matches: 11. This CDR3 is 15 amino acids long. From germline, CDR1 is PRHDT and CDR2 FYEKMQ (reference sequence). CDR3 sequence reads: CASSARLAGRYEQYF. In nucleotides, the CDR3 is TGTGCCAGCAGCGCCAGACTAGCCGGAAGATACGAGCAGTACTTC.

The chain uses TRBV3-1 (or the pseudogene TRBV3-2) and TRBJ2-1, with 7 bases lining up with TRBD1. The CDR3 totals 16 residues. V shed 0 bases, J shed 6 bases, and the junction held 8 bases outside the gene matches. Germline V CDR1 and CDR2: LGHDT, YNNKEL (reference sequence). CDR3 coding DNA: TGTGCCAGCAGCCAAGAAAGGACAGGTAGGCGCAATGAGCAGTTCTTC. Residues: CASSQERTGRRNEQFF.

This rearrangement joins TRBV11-3 to TRBJ2-2, with D possibly being TRBD1 (6 bases). The CDR3 extends over 15 amino acids. V lost 4 bases and J lost 2, with 11 bases in between. Germline V gives CDR1 SGHNT, CDR2 YENEEA. This CDR3 is CASSSGQLNTGELFF. The CDR3 DNA sequence: TGTGCCAGCAGCTCAGGACAGTTAAACACCGGGGAGCTGTTTTTT.

The chain carries TRBV6-1 and TRBJ1-6; 9 positions agree with TRBD1. The CDR3 totals 16 residues. V was clipped by 4 bases and J by 6 bases; unmatched bases: 7. Per the germline V gene, CDR1 is MNHNS and CDR2 is SASEGT. The CDR3: CASSVLQTGGNSPLHF. In DNA form, the CDR3 reads TGTGCCAGCAGTGTACTTCAGACAGGGGGTAATTCACCCCTCCACTTT.

The chain combines TRBV19 with TRBJ2-6; the match to TRBD2 covers 8 bases. Per the germline V gene, CDR1 is LNHDA and CDR2 is SQIVND (reference sequence). The CDR3 runs to 19 residues. V lost 5 bases and J lost 0; bases outside the gene matches: 12. In DNA form, the CDR3 reads TGTGCCAGTAGTGCCCTACTCGGGAGGGGACTCTCTGGGGCCAACGTCCTGACTTTC. The encoded protein is CASSALLGRGLSGANVLTF.

V gene TRBV6-5 combines with J gene TRBJ2-1; 7 nucleotides match TRBD2. Germline V CDR1 and CDR2: MNHEY, SVGAGI. The V and J ends lost 6 bases and 12 bases, in that order; junction bases with no gene match: 17. This CDR3 has 15 amino acids. The CDR3 region has the DNA TGTGCCAGCAGCCCCCAAGGTAGCGGGCTGTCGTGGCAGTTCTTC. It codes for CASSPQGSGLSWQFF.

This rearrangement joins TRBV7-2 to TRBJ2-1; tentative D call: TRBD2 (6 bases). This CDR3 contains 16 residues. CDR1 is SGHTA and CDR2 is FQGNSA in the germline V gene. The germline V and J ends were trimmed by 1 base and 0 bases, with 10 bases remaining between them. CDR3 residues: CASSLGSGGSYNEQFF. CDR3 sequence (DNA): TGTGCCAGCAGCTTAGGTTCCGGGGGCTCCTACAATGAGCAGTTCTTC.

The genes are TRBV10-3 and TRBJ2-2; 8 bases align to TRBD2. Losses at the gene ends were 4 bases for V and 7 bases for J; bases not matched to a gene: 8. The CDR3 has 15 residues. The germline V gene encodes CDR1 ENHRY and CDR2 SYGVKD. The CDR3 sequence is CAISVGLANGGELFF. CDR3 nucleotide sequence: TGTGCCATCAGTGTCGGACTAGCTAACGGCGGGGAGCTGTTTTTT.

The chain is built from TRBV7-2 and TRBJ2-5, with 14 bases identical to TRBD2. J lost 4 bases, V lost 5 bases, and 6 bases had no gene match. CDR3 length: 16 residues. The germline V gene encodes CDR1 SGHTA and CDR2 FQGNSA. CDR3: CASSAGLAGGSETQYF. The CDR3 DNA reads as TGTGCCAGCAGCGCTGGACTAGCGGGGGGCTCAGAGACCCAGTACTTC.